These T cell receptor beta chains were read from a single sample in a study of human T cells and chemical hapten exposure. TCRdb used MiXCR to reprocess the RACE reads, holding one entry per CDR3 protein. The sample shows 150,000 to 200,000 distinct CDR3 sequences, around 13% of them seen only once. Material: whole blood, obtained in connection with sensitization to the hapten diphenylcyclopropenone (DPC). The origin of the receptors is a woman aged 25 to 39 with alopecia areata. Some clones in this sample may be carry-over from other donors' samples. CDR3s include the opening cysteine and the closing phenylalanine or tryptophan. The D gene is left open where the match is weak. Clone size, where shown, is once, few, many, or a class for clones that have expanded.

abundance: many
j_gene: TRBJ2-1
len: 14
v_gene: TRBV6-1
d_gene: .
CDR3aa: CASNSPGRNNEQFF
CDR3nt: TGTGCCAGCAATTCCCCCGGGAGAAACAATGAGCAGTTCTTC

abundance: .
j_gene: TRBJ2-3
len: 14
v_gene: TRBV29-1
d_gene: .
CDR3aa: CSADSTRTTDTQYF
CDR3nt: TGCAGCGCCGACTCGACACGTACCACAGATACGCAGTATTTT

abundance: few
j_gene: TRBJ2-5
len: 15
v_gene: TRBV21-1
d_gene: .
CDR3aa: CASSKSDRAQETQYF
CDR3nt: TGTGCCAGCAGCAAATCGGACAGGGCCCAAGAGACCCAGTACTTC

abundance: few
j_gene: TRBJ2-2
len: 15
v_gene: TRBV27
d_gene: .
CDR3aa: CASTRNRASNGELFF
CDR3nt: TGTGCCAGCACCAGAAACAGGGCGTCGAACGGGGAGCTGTTTTTT

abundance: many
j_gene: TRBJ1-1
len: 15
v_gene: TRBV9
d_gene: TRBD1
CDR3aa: CASSAGQGPGGEAFF
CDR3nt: TGTGCCAGCAGCGCGGGACAGGGGCCCGGAGGTGAAGCTTTCTTT

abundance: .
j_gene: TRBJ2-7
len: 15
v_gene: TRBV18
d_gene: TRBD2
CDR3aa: CASSPEVAGAYEQYF
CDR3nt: TGTGCCAGCTCACCAGAGGTAGCGGGTGCCTACGAGCAGTACTTC

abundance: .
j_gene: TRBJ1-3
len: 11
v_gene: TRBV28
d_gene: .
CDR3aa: CSANSGNTIYF
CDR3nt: TGTTCAGCGAACTCTGGAAACACCATATATTTT

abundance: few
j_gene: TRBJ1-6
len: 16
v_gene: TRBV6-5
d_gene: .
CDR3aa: CASSLNRQARGSPLHF
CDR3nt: TGTGCCAGCAGCCTCAACAGACAGGCCCGGGGTTCACCCCTCCACTTT

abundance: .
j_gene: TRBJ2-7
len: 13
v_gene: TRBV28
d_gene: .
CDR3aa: CASSLVRSSEQYF
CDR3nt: TGTGCCAGCAGTTTAGTAAGGTCAAGCGAGCAGTACTTC

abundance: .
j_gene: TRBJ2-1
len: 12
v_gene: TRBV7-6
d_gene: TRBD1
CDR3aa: CASSLGQGGQFF
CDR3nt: TGTGCCAGCAGCTTAGGACAGGGCGGGCAGTTCTTC

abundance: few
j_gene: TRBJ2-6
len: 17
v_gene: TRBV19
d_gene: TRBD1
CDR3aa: CASARTGQLSGANVLTF
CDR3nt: TGTGCCAGCGCTAGGACAGGACAGCTATCTGGGGCCAACGTCCTGACTTTC

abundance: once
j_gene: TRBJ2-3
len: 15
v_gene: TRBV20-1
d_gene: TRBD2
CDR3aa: CSASPRGGRTDTQYF
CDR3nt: TGCAGTGCTAGTCCACGCGGGGGTCGCACAGATACGCAGTATTTT

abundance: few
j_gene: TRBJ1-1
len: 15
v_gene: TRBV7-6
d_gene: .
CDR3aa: CASSLDRGDSTEAFF
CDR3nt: TGTGCCAGCAGCTTAGATCGGGGGGATAGCACTGAAGCTTTCTTT

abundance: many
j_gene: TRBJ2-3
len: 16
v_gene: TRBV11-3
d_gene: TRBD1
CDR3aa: CASSLGGQGAADTQYF
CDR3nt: TGTGCCAGCAGCTTAGGCGGACAGGGGGCTGCAGATACGCAGTATTTT